These T cell receptor beta chains were read from a single sample in a study of OX40 agonist ivuxolimab in advanced cancers. Method: immunoSEQ multiplex PCR; TCRdb's copy keeps in-frame clones and lacks some. The sample has 22,000 or so clones, under 85% seen once. The specimen was CD4+ or CD8+ T cells sorted from blood, collected in a trial of the OX40 agonist ivuxolimab. These receptors were collected from an adult with an advanced solid tumor such as melanoma, head and neck, liver or kidney cancer. Each CDR3 is given with its conserved first and last residue. The D gene is left open where the match is weak. Only some rows state a clone size, as once, few, many or a class for expanded clones.

clone_size: few; d_call: -; cdr3_length: 11; j_call: TRBJ2-7; v_call: TRBV6-1; cdr3_nt: TGTGCCAGCAGTGAAGGGGCAGGTCAGTACTTC; cdr3_aa: CASSEGAGQYF
clone_size: few; d_call: -; cdr3_length: 11; j_call: TRBJ2-7; v_call: TRBV5-1; cdr3_nt: TGCGCCAGCAGCCTCCTCGGAGAGCAGTACTTC; cdr3_aa: CASSLLGEQYF
clone_size: -; d_call: TRBD1; cdr3_length: 16; j_call: TRBJ1-5; v_call: TRBV7-9; cdr3_nt: TGTGCCAGCAGCTTGGGACAGGGACTCATCAATCAGCCCCAGCATTTT; cdr3_aa: CASSLGQGLINQPQHF
clone_size: -; d_call: TRBD2; cdr3_length: 16; j_call: TRBJ2-7; v_call: TRBV10-3; cdr3_nt: TGTGCCGCGAGTGGGGGACTAGCGGGGGGGCCAAAGGAGCAGTACTTC; cdr3_aa: CAASGGLAGGPKEQYF
clone_size: -; d_call: -; cdr3_length: 12; j_call: TRBJ1-2; v_call: TRBV7-6; cdr3_nt: TGTGCCAGCAGCGGGGACGGCCTTGGCTACACCTTC; cdr3_aa: CASSGDGLGYTF
clone_size: -; d_call: -; cdr3_length: 16; j_call: TRBJ1-3; v_call: TRBV4-3; cdr3_nt: TGCGCCAGCAGCCAAGAAAACGGAGGGGTGGGAAACACCATATATTTT; cdr3_aa: CASSQENGGVGNTIYF
clone_size: -; d_call: -; cdr3_length: 16; j_call: TRBJ2-7; v_call: TRBV6-5; cdr3_nt: TGTGCCAGCAGTTCCCTCCGAGACCCCCCGGGAAACGAGCAGTACTTC; cdr3_aa: CASSSLRDPPGNEQYF
clone_size: -; d_call: TRBD1; cdr3_length: 17; j_call: TRBJ2-5; v_call: TRBV23-1; cdr3_nt: TGCGCCAGCAGTCAACCTAGGACAGGGTTGGTTGGAGAGACCCAGTACTTC; cdr3_aa: CASSQPRTGLVGETQYF
clone_size: -; d_call: -; cdr3_length: 14; j_call: TRBJ2-7; v_call: TRBV2; cdr3_nt: TGTGCCAGCAGTGAAGGGGGGGCAGCCTACGAGCAGTACTTC; cdr3_aa: CASSEGGAAYEQYF
clone_size: -; d_call: -; cdr3_length: 15; j_call: TRBJ1-5; v_call: TRBV7-2; cdr3_nt: TGTGCCAGCAGCCCGACAGGTTATAGCAATCAGCCCCAGCATTTT; cdr3_aa: CASSPTGYSNQPQHF
clone_size: -; d_call: -; cdr3_length: 15; j_call: TRBJ2-7; v_call: TRBV19; cdr3_nt: TGTGCCAGTAGTATAGCAGGAGGGGTCCCCTACGAGCAGTACTTC; cdr3_aa: CASSIAGGVPYEQYF
clone_size: -; d_call: -; cdr3_length: 11; j_call: TRBJ1-2; v_call: TRBV5-6; cdr3_nt: TGTGCCAGCAGCTTGGGCAGGGCCTACACCTTC; cdr3_aa: CASSLGRAYTF
clone_size: -; d_call: -; cdr3_length: 13; j_call: TRBJ2-1; v_call: TRBV19; cdr3_nt: TGTGCCAGTAGCCCCTCAGGGTATGATGAGCAGTTCTTC; cdr3_aa: CASSPSGYDEQFF
clone_size: -; d_call: -; cdr3_length: 12; j_call: TRBJ1-1; v_call: TRBV9; cdr3_nt: TGTGCCAGCAGCTATGGGGACACTGAAGCTTTCTTT; cdr3_aa: CASSYGDTEAFF
clone_size: -; d_call: -; cdr3_length: 16; j_call: TRBJ1-3; v_call: TRBV5-1; cdr3_nt: TGCGCCAGCAGCTCGCGAACGGTGAGCTCTGGAAACACCATATATTTT; cdr3_aa: CASSSRTVSSGNTIYF
clone_size: -; d_call: -; cdr3_length: 13; j_call: TRBJ1-1; v_call: TRBV9; cdr3_nt: TGTGCCAGCAGCGTAGAGAGGGGCACTGAAGCTTTCTTT; cdr3_aa: CASSVERGTEAFF
clone_size: -; d_call: -; cdr3_length: 16; j_call: TRBJ2-3; v_call: TRBV4-3; cdr3_nt: TGCGCCAGCAGCCAAGTGGTATATAGTAGCACAGATACGCAGTATTTT; cdr3_aa: CASSQVVYSSTDTQYF
clone_size: -; d_call: TRBD1; cdr3_length: 14; j_call: TRBJ2-7; v_call: TRBV18; cdr3_nt: TGTGCCAGCTCACCGGGACAGGGATCCTACGAGCAGTACTTC; cdr3_aa: CASSPGQGSYEQYF
clone_size: -; d_call: TRBD1; cdr3_length: 15; j_call: TRBJ2-5; v_call: TRBV27; cdr3_nt: TGTGCCAGCAGACCGGGACAGGGATACCAAGAGACCCAGTACTTC; cdr3_aa: CASRPGQGYQETQYF
clone_size: -; d_call: -; cdr3_length: 15; j_call: TRBJ2-7; v_call: TRBV9; cdr3_nt: TGTGCCAGCAGCGTCGGGGGGGACAGCTCCTACGAGCAGTACTTC; cdr3_aa: CASSVGGDSSYEQYF
clone_size: -; d_call: -; cdr3_length: 11; j_call: TRBJ2-2; v_call: TRBV20-1; cdr3_nt: TGCAGTGCCATACTTGACGGGGAGCTGTTTTTT; cdr3_aa: CSAILDGELFF
clone_size: -; d_call: -; cdr3_length: 14; j_call: TRBJ2-1; v_call: TRBV6-4; cdr3_nt: TGTGCCAGCAGTCCCTTCGACAGTTACAATGAGCAGTTCTTC; cdr3_aa: CASSPFDSYNEQFF
clone_size: -; d_call: -; cdr3_length: 14; j_call: TRBJ1-5; v_call: TRBV2; cdr3_nt: TGTGCCAGCAGTGAGGGGAATAGCAATCAGCCCCAGCATTTT; cdr3_aa: CASSEGNSNQPQHF
clone_size: large; d_call: -; cdr3_length: 14; j_call: TRBJ1-2; v_call: TRBV7-2; cdr3_nt: TGTGCCAGCAGCTTGACGCCAGGCCGCTATGGCTACACCTTC; cdr3_aa: CASSLTPGRYGYTF
clone_size: -; d_call: TRBD2; cdr3_length: 17; j_call: TRBJ2-7; v_call: TRBV6-1; cdr3_nt: TGTGCCAGCAGTGAAGCTTTTATAGGGGACTATTCCTACGAGCAGTACTTC; cdr3_aa: CASSEAFIGDYSYEQYF
clone_size: -; d_call: TRBD1; cdr3_length: 15; j_call: TRBJ2-1; v_call: TRBV6-6; cdr3_nt: TGTGCCAGCAGTTTACTCGGACAGGAGTACAATGAGCAGTTCTTC; cdr3_aa: CASSLLGQEYNEQFF
clone_size: once; d_call: TRBD2; cdr3_length: 12; j_call: TRBJ2-1; v_call: TRBV27; cdr3_nt: TGTGCCAGCAGTAAGGGACTAGATGAGCAGTTCTTC; cdr3_aa: CASSKGLDEQFF
clone_size: few; d_call: -; cdr3_length: 18; j_call: TRBJ2-5; v_call: TRBV2; cdr3_nt: TGTGCCAGCAGTGATTGGGTAAAGCAGGGGCGGTATGAAGAGACCCAGTACTTC; cdr3_aa: CASSDWVKQGRYEETQYF
clone_size: -; d_call: -; cdr3_length: 10; j_call: TRBJ2-7; v_call: TRBV7-9; cdr3_nt: TGTGCCAGCAGCCCATACGAGCAGTACTTC; cdr3_aa: CASSPYEQYF
clone_size: -; d_call: -; cdr3_length: 14; j_call: TRBJ1-2; v_call: TRBV5-6; cdr3_nt: TGTGCCAGCAGCTTGGGCGGGGGGCTACTTGGCTACACCTTC; cdr3_aa: CASSLGGGLLGYTF
clone_size: -; d_call: -; cdr3_length: 15; j_call: TRBJ2-1; v_call: TRBV21-1; cdr3_nt: TGTGCCAGCAGCAAAGCGGGACAGGGGTACAATGAGCAGTTCTTC; cdr3_aa: CASSKAGQGYNEQFF
clone_size: -; d_call: -; cdr3_length: 20; j_call: TRBJ2-2; v_call: TRBV9; cdr3_nt: TGTGCCAGCAGCGTAGACGGGGGCGAGAGGTTTCGGTGGAACACCGGGGAGCTGTTTTTT; cdr3_aa: CASSVDGGERFRWNTGELFF
clone_size: few; d_call: -; cdr3_length: 14; j_call: TRBJ1-5; v_call: TRBV19; cdr3_nt: TGTGCCAGTGCCCGACACCCTAGCAATCAGCCCCAGCATTTT; cdr3_aa: CASARHPSNQPQHF
clone_size: -; d_call: TRBD1; cdr3_length: 16; j_call: TRBJ2-3; v_call: TRBV4-3; cdr3_nt: TGCGCCAGCAGCCAAGAACGGGACAGGGTGGGAGATACGCAGTATTTT; cdr3_aa: CASSQERDRVGDTQYF
clone_size: -; d_call: -; cdr3_length: 12; j_call: TRBJ2-7; v_call: TRBV7-9; cdr3_nt: TGTGCCAGCAACAGGAACCCCTACGAGCAGTACTTC; cdr3_aa: CASNRNPYEQYF
clone_size: -; d_call: TRBD2; cdr3_length: 15; j_call: TRBJ2-7; v_call: TRBV5-6; cdr3_nt: TGTGCCAGCAGCTTTTCTAGCGGGGGGGCGAACGAGCAGTACTTC; cdr3_aa: CASSFSSGGANEQYF
clone_size: -; d_call: TRBD2; cdr3_length: 15; j_call: TRBJ2-1; v_call: TRBV7-2; cdr3_nt: TGTGCCAGCAGCTCAACTAGCGGCGCTTACAATGAGCAGTTCTTC; cdr3_aa: CASSSTSGAYNEQFF
clone_size: -; d_call: TRBD1; cdr3_length: 15; j_call: TRBJ2-2; v_call: TRBV6-5; cdr3_nt: TGTGCCAGCAGTTACGGGACAGGGAAGCCCGGGGAGCTGTTTTTT; cdr3_aa: CASSYGTGKPGELFF
clone_size: -; d_call: TRBD1; cdr3_length: 15; j_call: TRBJ2-7; v_call: TRBV27; cdr3_nt: TGTGCCAGCAGGCCGTCGACAGGGAGTTGGCACGAGCAGTACTTC; cdr3_aa: CASRPSTGSWHEQYF
clone_size: -; d_call: -; cdr3_length: 12; j_call: TRBJ2-1; v_call: TRBV5-1; cdr3_nt: TGCGCCAGCAGCTGGGGGGGCGATGAGCAGTTCTTC; cdr3_aa: CASSWGGDEQFF
clone_size: -; d_call: -; cdr3_length: 21; j_call: TRBJ2-6; v_call: TRBV4-3; cdr3_nt: TGCGCCAGCAGCCAAGAAGGGGGCCCCGACACGGGGAGGGCTGGGGCCAACGTCCTGACTTTC; cdr3_aa: CASSQEGGPDTGRAGANVLTF
clone_size: medium-sized; d_call: -; cdr3_length: 16; j_call: TRBJ2-1; v_call: TRBV7-3; cdr3_nt: TGTGCCAGCAGCGCATCGGGGGCCCGCTCCTACAATGAGCAGTTCTTC; cdr3_aa: CASSASGARSYNEQFF
clone_size: -; d_call: -; cdr3_length: 15; j_call: TRBJ2-7; v_call: TRBV7-9; cdr3_nt: TGTGCCAGCAGCTTAGTCGGCAGGACAGCCTACGAGCAGTACTTC; cdr3_aa: CASSLVGRTAYEQYF
clone_size: once; d_call: -; cdr3_length: 15; j_call: TRBJ1-2; v_call: TRBV27; cdr3_nt: TGTGCCAGCAGTACTCAACCGGGACGGAACTATGGCTACACCTTC; cdr3_aa: CASSTQPGRNYGYTF
clone_size: -; d_call: -; cdr3_length: 15; j_call: TRBJ1-2; v_call: TRBV5-6; cdr3_nt: TGTGCCAGCAGCTTGGGCCAGGGGAGGTACTATGGCTACACCTTC; cdr3_aa: CASSLGQGRYYGYTF
clone_size: -; d_call: -; cdr3_length: 17; j_call: TRBJ1-3; v_call: TRBV5-6; cdr3_nt: TGTGCCAGCAGCTTGGCCAAGGGGGGGGCCTCTGGAAACACCATATATTTT; cdr3_aa: CASSLAKGGASGNTIYF
clone_size: -; d_call: -; cdr3_length: 16; j_call: TRBJ1-2; v_call: TRBV27; cdr3_nt: TGTGCCAGCAGTGCCGGAGCGGGGTGGAATAACTATGGCTACACCTTC; cdr3_aa: CASSAGAGWNNYGYTF
clone_size: -; d_call: -; cdr3_length: 15; j_call: TRBJ1-1; v_call: TRBV11-1; cdr3_nt: TGTGCCAGCACCCCCGGTCGCGAGAGCTTCACTGAAGCTTTCTTT; cdr3_aa: CASTPGRESFTEAFF
clone_size: few; d_call: -; cdr3_length: 12; j_call: TRBJ2-5; v_call: TRBV7-9; cdr3_nt: TGTGCCAGCAGCGACAGTCAAGAGACCCAGTACTTC; cdr3_aa: CASSDSQETQYF
clone_size: -; d_call: -; cdr3_length: 16; j_call: TRBJ2-2; v_call: TRBV7-9; cdr3_nt: TGTGCCAGCAGCTTATATGCAGGGACGAACACCGGGGAGCTGTTTTTT; cdr3_aa: CASSLYAGTNTGELFF
clone_size: -; d_call: -; cdr3_length: 17; j_call: TRBJ2-7; v_call: TRBV13; cdr3_nt: TGTGCCAGCAGCTTAGTTGGGGTCTCCTTTAGCTCCTACGAGCAGTACTTC; cdr3_aa: CASSLVGVSFSSYEQYF
clone_size: -; d_call: -; cdr3_length: 14; j_call: TRBJ2-7; v_call: TRBV6-4; cdr3_nt: TGTGCCAGCAGTGAGAGGGGAACAGCCCACGAGCAGTACTTC; cdr3_aa: CASSERGTAHEQYF
clone_size: -; d_call: -; cdr3_length: 14; j_call: TRBJ1-4; v_call: TRBV2; cdr3_nt: TGTGCCAGCAGTGACCCAAGCGTTAATGAAAAACTGTTTTTT; cdr3_aa: CASSDPSVNEKLFF
clone_size: -; d_call: -; cdr3_length: 15; j_call: TRBJ2-4; v_call: TRBV4-3; cdr3_nt: TGCGCCAGCAGCCAAGAGTGGGTCGGCAAAAACATTCAGTACTTC; cdr3_aa: CASSQEWVGKNIQYF
clone_size: -; d_call: TRBD2; cdr3_length: 13; j_call: TRBJ2-2; v_call: TRBV19; cdr3_nt: TGTGCCAGTTCGGTGGGGGGGACCGGGGAGCTGTTTTTT; cdr3_aa: CASSVGGTGELFF
clone_size: once; d_call: TRBD2; cdr3_length: 16; j_call: TRBJ2-1; v_call: TRBV15; cdr3_nt: TGTGCCACCGCCCCCGTGCCTAGCGGGGGTACCGGTGAGCAGTTCTTC; cdr3_aa: CATAPVPSGGTGEQFF
clone_size: -; d_call: -; cdr3_length: 16; j_call: TRBJ2-1; v_call: TRBV7-9; cdr3_nt: TGTGCCAGCAGGGCCTCGGGGGGAGGGGGATCCGATGAGCAGTTCTTC; cdr3_aa: CASRASGGGGSDEQFF